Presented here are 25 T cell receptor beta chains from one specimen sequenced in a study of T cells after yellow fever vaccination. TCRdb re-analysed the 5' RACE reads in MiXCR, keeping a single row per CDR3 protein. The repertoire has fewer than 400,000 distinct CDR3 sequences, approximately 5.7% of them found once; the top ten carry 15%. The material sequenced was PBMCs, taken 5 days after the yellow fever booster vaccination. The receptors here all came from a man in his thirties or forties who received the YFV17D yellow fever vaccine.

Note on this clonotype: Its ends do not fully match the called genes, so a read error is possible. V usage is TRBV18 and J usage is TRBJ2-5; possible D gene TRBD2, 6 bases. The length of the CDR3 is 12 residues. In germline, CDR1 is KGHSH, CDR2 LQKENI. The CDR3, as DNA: TGTGCCGGCTCGGGACTGCAAGAGACCCAGTACTTC. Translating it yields CAGSGLQETQYF.

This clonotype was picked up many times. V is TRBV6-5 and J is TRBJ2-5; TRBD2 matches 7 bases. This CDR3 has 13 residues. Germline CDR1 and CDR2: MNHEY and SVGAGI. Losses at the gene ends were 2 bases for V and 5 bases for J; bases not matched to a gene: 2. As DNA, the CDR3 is TGTGCCAGCAGTTACGGCGGGAGTGAGACCCAGTACTTC. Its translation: CASSYGGSETQYF.

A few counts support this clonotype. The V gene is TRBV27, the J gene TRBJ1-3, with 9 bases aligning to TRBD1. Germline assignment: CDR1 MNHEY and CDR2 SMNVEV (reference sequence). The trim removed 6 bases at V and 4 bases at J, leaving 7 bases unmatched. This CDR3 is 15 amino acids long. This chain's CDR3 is CASSQGTGRGNTIYF. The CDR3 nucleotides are TGTGCCAGCAGCCAAGGGACAGGGAGAGGAAACACCATATATTTT.

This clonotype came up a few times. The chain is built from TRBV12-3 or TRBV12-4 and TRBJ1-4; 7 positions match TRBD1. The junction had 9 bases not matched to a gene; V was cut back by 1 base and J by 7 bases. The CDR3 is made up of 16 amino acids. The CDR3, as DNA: TGTGCCAGCAGTTTAGGACAAACAGGGGCAGCTGAAAAACTGTTTTTT. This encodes CASSLGQTGAAEKLFF.

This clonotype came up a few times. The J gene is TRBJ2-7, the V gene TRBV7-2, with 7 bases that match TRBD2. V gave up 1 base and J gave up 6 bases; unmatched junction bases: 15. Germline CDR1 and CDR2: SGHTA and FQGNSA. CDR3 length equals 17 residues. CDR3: CASSLVPRGSGRSEQYF. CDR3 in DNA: TGTGCCAGCAGCTTAGTACCTCGCGGGAGTGGGAGGAGCGAGCAGTACTTC.

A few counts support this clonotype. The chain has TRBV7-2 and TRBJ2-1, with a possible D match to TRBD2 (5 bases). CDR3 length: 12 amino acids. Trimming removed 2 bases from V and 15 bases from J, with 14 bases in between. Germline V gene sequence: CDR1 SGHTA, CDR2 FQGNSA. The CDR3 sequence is CASSLNPLARFF. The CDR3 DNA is TGTGCCAGCAGCTTAAACCCCCTAGCCAGGTTCTTC.

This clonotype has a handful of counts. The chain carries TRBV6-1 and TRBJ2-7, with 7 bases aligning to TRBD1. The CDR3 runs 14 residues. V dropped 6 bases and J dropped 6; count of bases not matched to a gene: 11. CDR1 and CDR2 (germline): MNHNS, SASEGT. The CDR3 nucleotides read TGTGCCAGCAGGGCCGGGACAGAGGTTAGCGAGCAGTACTTC. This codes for CASRAGTEVSEQYF.

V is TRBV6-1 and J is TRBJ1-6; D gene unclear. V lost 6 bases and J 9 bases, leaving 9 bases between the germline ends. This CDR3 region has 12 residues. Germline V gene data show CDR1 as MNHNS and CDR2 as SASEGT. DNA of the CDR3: TGTGCCAGCAGGGGGAAAGGTTCACCCCTCCACTTT. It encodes CASRGKGSPLHF.

The CDR3 DNA reads as TGTGCCAGCAGCGATCGATGGGGGCTAGAAAACTATGGCTACACCTTC. This sequence encodes CASSDRWGLENYGYTF. The chain links TRBV9 to TRBJ1-2; D might be TRBD1 (6 bases). CDR3 size: 16 residues. Trimming cost V 3 bases and J 2 bases, with 17 bases left between them. Germline V gene sequence: CDR1 SGDLS, CDR2 YYNGEE.

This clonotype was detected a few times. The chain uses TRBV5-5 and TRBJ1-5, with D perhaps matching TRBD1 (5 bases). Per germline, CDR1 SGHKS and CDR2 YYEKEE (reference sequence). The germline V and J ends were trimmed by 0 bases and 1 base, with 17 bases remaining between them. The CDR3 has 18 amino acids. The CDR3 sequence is CASSLAVWQGASNQPQHF. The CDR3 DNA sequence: TGTGCCAGCAGCTTGGCGGTTTGGCAAGGGGCGAGCAATCAGCCCCAGCATTTT.

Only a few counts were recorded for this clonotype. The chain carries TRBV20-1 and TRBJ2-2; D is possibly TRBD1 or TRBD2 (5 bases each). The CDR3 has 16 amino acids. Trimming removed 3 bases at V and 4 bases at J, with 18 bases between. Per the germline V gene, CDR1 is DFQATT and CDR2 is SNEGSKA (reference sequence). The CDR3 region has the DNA TGCAGTGCTAGGGCCCCTTGGGGGTCGGGCACCGGGGAGCTGTTTTTT. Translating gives CSARAPWGSGTGELFF.

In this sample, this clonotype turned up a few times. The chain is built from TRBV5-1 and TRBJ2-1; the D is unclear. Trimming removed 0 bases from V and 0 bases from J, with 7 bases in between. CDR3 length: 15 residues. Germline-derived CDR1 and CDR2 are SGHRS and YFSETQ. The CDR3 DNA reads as TGCGCCAGCAGCTTGGTTCGGAACTCCTACAATGAGCAGTTCTTC. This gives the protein CASSLVRNSYNEQFF.

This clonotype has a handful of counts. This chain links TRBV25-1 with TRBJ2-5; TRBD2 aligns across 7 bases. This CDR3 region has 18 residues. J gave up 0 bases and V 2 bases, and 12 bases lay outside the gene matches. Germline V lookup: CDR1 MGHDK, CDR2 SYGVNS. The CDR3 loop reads CASSEISLAGEYQETQYF. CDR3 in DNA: TGTGCCAGCAGTGAAATCTCACTCGCGGGGGAGTACCAAGAGACCCAGTACTTC.

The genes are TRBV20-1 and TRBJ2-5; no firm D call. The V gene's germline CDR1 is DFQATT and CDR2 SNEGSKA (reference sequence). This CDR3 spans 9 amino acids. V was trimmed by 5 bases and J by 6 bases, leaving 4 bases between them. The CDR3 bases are TGCAGTGCTTCGCAGACCCAGTACTTC. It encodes CSASQTQYF.

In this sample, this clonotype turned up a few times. The CDR3 protein is CASSAAGQGIETQYF. The DNA of the CDR3 is TGCGCCAGCAGCGCTGCGGGACAGGGGATAGAGACCCAGTACTTC. This chain joins TRBV5-1 and TRBJ2-5; 10 positions agree with TRBD1. V was pared by 4 bases and J by 4 bases, with 7 bases of the junction left unmatched. The germline CDR1 and CDR2 sequences are SGHRS and YFSETQ. This CDR3 has 15 amino acids.

CDR3 nucleotide sequence: TGTGCCAGCAGCGTAGAATCCACCCCAGGCAGGGGAACAGGCGGGGAGCTGTTTTTT. Its translation is CASSVESTPGRGTGGELFF. The genes are TRBV9 and TRBJ2-2, with D possibly being TRBD1 (6 bases). CDR3 size: 19 residues. Trimming took off 0 bases at V and 7 bases at J, with 25 bases between the two ends. CDR1 SGDLS and CDR2 YYNGEE come from the germline V gene.

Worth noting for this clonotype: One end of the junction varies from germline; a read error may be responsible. In nucleotides, the CDR3 is TGCTGTGCTAGAGCCCCGACAGGGGTGGAGACCCAGTACTTC. Protein product: CCARAPTGVETQYF. The genes are TRBV20-1 and TRBJ2-5; TRBD1 agrees at 8 bases. Germline V gives CDR1 DFQATT, CDR2 SNEGSKA (reference sequence). CDR3 length: 14 amino acids.

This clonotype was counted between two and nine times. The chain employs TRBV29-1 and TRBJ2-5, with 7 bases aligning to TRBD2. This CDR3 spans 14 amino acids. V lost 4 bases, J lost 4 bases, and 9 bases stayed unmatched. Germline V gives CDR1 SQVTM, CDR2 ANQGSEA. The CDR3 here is CSVGGLIPSETQYF. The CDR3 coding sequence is TGCAGCGTTGGGGGACTAATACCTTCAGAGACCCAGTACTTC.

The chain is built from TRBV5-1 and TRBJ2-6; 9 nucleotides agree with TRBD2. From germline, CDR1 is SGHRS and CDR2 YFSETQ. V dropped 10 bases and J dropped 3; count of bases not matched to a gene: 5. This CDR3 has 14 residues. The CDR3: CACSGSGGANVLTF. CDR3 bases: TGCGCCTGTAGCGGGAGTGGTGGGGCCAACGTCCTGACTTTC.

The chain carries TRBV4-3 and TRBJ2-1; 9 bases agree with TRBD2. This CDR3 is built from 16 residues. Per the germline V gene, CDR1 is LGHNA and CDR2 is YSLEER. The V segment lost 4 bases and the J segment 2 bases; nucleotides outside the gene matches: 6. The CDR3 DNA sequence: TGCGCCAGCAGCCGACATAGCGGGAGTCCCTACAATGAGCAGTTCTTC. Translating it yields CASSRHSGSPYNEQFF.

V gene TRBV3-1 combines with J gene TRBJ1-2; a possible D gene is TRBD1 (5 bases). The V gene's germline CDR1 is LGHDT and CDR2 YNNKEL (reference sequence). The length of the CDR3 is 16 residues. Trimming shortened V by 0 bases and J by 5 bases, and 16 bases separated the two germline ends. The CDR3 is CASSQDIGGNRYGYTF. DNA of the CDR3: TGTGCCAGCAGCCAAGATATCGGGGGGAATCGATATGGCTACACCTTC.

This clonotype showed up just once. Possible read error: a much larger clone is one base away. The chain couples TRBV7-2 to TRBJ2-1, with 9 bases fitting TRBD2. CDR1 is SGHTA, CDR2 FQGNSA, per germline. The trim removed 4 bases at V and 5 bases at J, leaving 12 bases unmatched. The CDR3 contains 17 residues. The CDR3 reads CASSSRPRLADNNEQFF. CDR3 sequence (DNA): TGTGCCAGCAGCTCCCGACCGAGACTAGCGGACAACAATGAGCAGTTCTTC.

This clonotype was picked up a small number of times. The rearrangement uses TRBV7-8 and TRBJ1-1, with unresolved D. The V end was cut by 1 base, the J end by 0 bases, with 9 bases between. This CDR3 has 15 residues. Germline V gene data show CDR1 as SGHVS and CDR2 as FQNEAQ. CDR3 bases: TGTGCCAGCAGCTTAGTGGGCCAGATGAACACTGAAGCTTTCTTT. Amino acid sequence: CASSLVGQMNTEAFF.

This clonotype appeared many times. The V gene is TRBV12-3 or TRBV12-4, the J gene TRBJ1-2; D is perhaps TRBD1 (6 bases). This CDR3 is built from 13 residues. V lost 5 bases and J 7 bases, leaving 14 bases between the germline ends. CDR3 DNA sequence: TGTGCCAGCAGTCCTCTCACAGGGAGTGGCTACACCTTC. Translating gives CASSPLTGSGYTF.

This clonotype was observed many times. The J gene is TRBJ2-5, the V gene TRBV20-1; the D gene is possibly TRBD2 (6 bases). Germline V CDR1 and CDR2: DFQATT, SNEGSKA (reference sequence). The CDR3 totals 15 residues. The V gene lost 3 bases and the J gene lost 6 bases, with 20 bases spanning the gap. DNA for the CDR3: TGCAGTGCTAGGACCCCGGGCGGGACGATAAAGACCCAGTACTTC. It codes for CSARTPGGTIKTQYF.